The present T cell receptor (beta chain) was sequenced within a study of T cell responses to AZD1222 COVID-19 vaccine. In the case of this clone: The antigen remains unidentified.

The data were produced by immunoSEQ multiplex PCR, yet TCRdb's version contains in-frame clones alone and is incomplete. Of under 150,000 clones in the sample, more than 75% are singletons; the top ten hold 7.5%. Looked up from germline, CDR1 is ENHRY and CDR2 is SYGVKD. The CDR3 extends over 13 amino acids. V shed 4 bases and J shed 5 bases, with 11 bases lying between them. Whole-study findings and limits: Reports indicate that nearly half of spike-specific TCRs are directed at unmutated variant regions.

This chain joins TRBV10-3 and TRBJ2-5; D gene ambiguous. The TCR was taken from an adult in good health. The sample in question was peripheral blood, obtained on day 0 of AZD1222 vaccination. CDR3 amino acids: CAISGAQRETQYF. The CDR3 DNA reads as TGTGCCATCAGTGGAGCGCAGCGCGAGACCCAGTACTTC.